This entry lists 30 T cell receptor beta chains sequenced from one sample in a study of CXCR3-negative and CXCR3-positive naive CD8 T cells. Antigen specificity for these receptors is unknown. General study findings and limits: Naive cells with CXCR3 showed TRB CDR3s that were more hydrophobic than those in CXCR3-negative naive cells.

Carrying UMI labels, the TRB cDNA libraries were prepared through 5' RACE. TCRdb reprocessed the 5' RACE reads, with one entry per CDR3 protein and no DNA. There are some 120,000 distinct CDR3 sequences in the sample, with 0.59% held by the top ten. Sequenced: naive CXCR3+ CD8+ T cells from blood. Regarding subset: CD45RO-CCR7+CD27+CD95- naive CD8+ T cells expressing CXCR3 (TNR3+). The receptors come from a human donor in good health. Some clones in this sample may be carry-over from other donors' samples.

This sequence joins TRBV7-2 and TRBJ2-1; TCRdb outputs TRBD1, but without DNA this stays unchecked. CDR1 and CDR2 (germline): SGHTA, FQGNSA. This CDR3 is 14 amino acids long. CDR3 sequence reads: CASSWNRVDNEQFF.

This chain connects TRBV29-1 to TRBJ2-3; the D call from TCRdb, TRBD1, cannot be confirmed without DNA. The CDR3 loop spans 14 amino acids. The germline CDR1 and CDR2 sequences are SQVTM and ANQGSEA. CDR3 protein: CSVAWGGGSYTQYF.

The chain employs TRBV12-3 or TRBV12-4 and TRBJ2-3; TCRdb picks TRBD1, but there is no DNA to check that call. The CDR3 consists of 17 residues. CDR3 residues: CASSLGTAPGGTDTQYF.

CDR3: CASSLVEERTEAFF. The chain links TRBV7-9 to TRBJ1-1. Germline V gene lookup returns CDR1 SEHNR and CDR2 FQNEAQ (reference sequence). The CDR3 extends over 14 amino acids.

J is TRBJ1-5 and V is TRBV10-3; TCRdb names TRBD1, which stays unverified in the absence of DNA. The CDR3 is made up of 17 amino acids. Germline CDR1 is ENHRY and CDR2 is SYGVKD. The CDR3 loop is CAISESRAGGINQPQHF.

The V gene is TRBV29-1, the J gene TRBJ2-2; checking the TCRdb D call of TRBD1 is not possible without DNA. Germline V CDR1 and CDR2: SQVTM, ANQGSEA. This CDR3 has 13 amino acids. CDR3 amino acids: CSSRDRSTGELFF.

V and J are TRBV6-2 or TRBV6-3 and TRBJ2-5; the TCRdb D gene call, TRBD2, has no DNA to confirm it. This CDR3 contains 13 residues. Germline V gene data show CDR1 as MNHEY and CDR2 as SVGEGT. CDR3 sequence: CASSLSEEETQYF.

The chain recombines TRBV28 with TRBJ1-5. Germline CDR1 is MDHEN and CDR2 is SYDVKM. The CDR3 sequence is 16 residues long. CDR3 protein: CASRGIDRDSNQPQHF.

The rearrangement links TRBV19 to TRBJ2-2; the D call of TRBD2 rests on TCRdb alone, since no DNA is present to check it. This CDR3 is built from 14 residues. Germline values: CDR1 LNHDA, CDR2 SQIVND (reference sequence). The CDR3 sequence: CASSYAGNTGELFF.

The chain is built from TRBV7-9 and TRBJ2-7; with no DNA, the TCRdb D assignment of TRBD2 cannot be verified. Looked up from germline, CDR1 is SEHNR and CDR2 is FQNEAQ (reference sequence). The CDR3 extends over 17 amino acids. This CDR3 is CASSRGLAGAGSYEQYF.

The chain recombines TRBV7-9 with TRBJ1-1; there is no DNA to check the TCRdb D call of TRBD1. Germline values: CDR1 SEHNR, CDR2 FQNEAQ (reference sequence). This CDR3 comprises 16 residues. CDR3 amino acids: CASSLAQTGLNTEAFF.

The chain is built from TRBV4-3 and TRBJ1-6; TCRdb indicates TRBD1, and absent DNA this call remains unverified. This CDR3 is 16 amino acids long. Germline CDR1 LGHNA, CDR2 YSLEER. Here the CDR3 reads CASSQEQGEGSSPLHF.

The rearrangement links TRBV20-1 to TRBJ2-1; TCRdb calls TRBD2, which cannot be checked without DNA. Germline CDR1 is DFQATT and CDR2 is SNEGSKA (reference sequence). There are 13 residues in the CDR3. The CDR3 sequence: CSASLAGGEEQFF.

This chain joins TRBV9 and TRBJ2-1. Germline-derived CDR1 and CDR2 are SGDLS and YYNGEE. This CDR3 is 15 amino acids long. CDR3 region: CASSVMDSSYNEQFF.

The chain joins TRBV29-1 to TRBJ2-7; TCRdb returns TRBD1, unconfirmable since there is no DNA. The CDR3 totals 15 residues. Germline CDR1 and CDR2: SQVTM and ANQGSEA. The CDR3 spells CSVQRGTGETYEQYF.

CDR3 region: CASTDGHLEAFF. The chain couples TRBV19 to TRBJ1-1. This CDR3 region has 12 residues. The V gene's germline CDR1 is LNHDA and CDR2 SQIVND (reference sequence).

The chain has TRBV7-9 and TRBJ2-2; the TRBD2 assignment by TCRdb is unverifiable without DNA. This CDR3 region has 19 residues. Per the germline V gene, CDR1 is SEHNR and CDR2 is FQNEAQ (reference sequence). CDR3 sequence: CASSPPLPGLAENTGELFF. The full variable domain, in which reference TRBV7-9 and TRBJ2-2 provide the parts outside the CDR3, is DTGVSQNPRHKITKRGQNVTFRCDPISEHNRLYWYRQTLGQGPEFLTYFQNEAQLEKSRLLSDRFSAERPKGSFSTLEIQRTEQGDSAMYLCASSPPLPGLAENTGELFFGEGSRLTVL.

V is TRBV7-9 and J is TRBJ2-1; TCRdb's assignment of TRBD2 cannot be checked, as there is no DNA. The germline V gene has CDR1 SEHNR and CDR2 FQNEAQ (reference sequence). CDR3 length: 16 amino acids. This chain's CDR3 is CASSSSTSGAYNEQFF.

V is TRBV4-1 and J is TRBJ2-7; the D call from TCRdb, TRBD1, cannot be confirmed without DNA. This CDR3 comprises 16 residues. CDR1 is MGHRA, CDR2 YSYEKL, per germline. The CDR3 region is CASSQAPGGAYFEQYF.

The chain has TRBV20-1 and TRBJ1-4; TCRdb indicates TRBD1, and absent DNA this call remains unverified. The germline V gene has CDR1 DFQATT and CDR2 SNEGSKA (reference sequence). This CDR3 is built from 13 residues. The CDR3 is CSGSDGGNEKLFF.

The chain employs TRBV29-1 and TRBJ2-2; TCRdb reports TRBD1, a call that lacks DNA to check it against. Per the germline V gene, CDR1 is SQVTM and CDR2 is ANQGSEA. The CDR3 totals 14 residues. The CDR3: CSVTTGWGDGELFF.

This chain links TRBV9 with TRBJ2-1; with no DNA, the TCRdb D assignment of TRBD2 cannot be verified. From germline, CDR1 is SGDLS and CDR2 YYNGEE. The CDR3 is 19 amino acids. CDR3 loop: CASSDPASGARSSYNEQFF.

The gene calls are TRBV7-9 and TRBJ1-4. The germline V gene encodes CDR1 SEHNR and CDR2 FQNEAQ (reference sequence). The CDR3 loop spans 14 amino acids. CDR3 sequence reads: CASSGPQYNEKLFF.

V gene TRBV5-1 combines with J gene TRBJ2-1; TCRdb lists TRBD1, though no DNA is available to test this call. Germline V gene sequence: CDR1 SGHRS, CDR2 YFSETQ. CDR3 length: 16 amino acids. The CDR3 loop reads CASSLTQGISDNEQFF.

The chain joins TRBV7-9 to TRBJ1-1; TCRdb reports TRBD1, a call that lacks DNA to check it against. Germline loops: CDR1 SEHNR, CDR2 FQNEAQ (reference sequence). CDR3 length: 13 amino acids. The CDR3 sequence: CATGTGRNTEAFF.

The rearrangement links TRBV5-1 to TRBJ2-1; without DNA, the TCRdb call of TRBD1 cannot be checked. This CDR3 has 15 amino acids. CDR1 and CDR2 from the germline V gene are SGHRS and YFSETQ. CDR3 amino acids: CASSAETVLYNEQFF.

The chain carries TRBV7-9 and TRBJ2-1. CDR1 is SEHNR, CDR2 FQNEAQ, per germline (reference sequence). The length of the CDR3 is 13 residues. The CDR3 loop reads CASSLETIYEQFF.

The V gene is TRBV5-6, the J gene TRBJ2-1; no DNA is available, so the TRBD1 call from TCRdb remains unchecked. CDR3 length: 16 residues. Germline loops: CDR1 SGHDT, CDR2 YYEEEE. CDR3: CASSPSARRGDNEQFF.

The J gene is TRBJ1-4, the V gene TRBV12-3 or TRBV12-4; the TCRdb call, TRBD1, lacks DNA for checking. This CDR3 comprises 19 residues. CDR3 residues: CASSLNPSSTVPTNEKLFF.

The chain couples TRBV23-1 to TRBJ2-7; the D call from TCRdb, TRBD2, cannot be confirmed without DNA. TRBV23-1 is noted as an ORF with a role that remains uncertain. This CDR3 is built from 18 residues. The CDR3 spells CASSQSSSREGLFHEQYF.